Listed here is a single TCR beta chain. The data stem from a study of T cell changes during pregnancy in multiple sclerosis. Trimming stripped 8 bases from V and 5 bases from J, with 22 bases between. The CDR3 runs 15 residues. Germline V lookup: CDR1 MNHNS, CDR2 SASEGT. Sequenced by immunoSEQ multiplex PCR; TCRdb stores in-frame clones only, minus some. The sample records about 100,000 clones, roughly 92% being singletons. Sequences were derived from peripheral blood, sampled in the third trimester of pregnancy. The chain recombines TRBV6-1 with TRBJ2-7, with D possibly being TRBD1 (7 bases). The origin of this receptor is a female donor in good health, enrolled as a control in a pregnancy study. CDR3 sequence (DNA): TGTGCCAGCGGAAGACAGGGCACTGGAGGGGACGAGCAGTACTTC. This sequence encodes CASGRQGTGGDEQYF.